The 21 T cell receptor beta chains listed next were all sequenced from one sample in a study of blood T cell repertoires in COVID-19. The method was immunoSEQ multiplex PCR; TCRdb's version includes in-frame clones alone and lacks a portion of them. Among tens of thousands of clones listed, about four fifths were seen once. The sample was peripheral blood. Receptors were obtained from a man in his 70s with acute or convalescent COVID-19.

The chain couples TRBV19 to TRBJ1-2; TRBD1 is a possible D gene (6 bases). This CDR3 comprises 14 residues. The V and J ends lost 4 bases and 6 bases respectively, with 15 bases between them. Germline CDR1 is LNHDA and CDR2 is SQIVND (reference sequence). As DNA, the CDR3 is TGTGCCAGTAGTAGAGGGCAGGGGAAGGATGGCTACACCTTC. This encodes CASSRGQGKDGYTF.

This clone was seen once. V usage is TRBV19 and J usage is TRBJ2-1, with TRBD2 matching over 7 bases. Trimming at V came to 3 bases and at J to 0 bases, leaving 2 bases not matched to a gene. The CDR3 has 15 residues. The germline CDR1 and CDR2 sequences are LNHDA and SQIVND (reference sequence). The CDR3 sequence is CASSIAGDSYNEQFF. The DNA for the CDR3 is TGTGCCAGTAGTATCGCGGGGGACTCCTACAATGAGCAGTTCTTC.

The J gene is TRBJ1-5, the V gene TRBV28; D gene unclear. Between the trimmed V and J ends, which lost 3 bases and 4 bases, there was a span of 10 bases. This CDR3 contains 14 residues. In germline, CDR1 is MDHEN, CDR2 SYDVKM. The CDR3 bases are TGTGCCAGCAGTTTCGACACTTATAATCAGCCCCAGCATTTT. Residues: CASSFDTYNQPQHF.

The chain combines TRBV27 with TRBJ1-1; 9 nucleotides line up with TRBD1. CDR1 is MNHEY and CDR2 is SMNVEV in the germline V gene (reference sequence). The CDR3 extends over 14 amino acids. The V and J ends lost 2 bases and 5 bases, in that order; junction bases with no gene match: 3. DNA for the CDR3: TGTGCCAGCAGTTTAACGACAGGGGGGACTGAAGCTTTCTTT. It encodes CASSLTTGGTEAFF.

The chain recombines TRBV7-3 with TRBJ2-3; 10 nucleotides line up with TRBD2. The CDR3 consists of 15 residues. J was trimmed by 1 base and V by 5 bases; bases with no gene match: 3. Germline V gene lookup returns CDR1 SGHTA and CDR2 FQGTGA. CDR3 DNA sequence: TGTGCCAGCAGCACTGGGACTAGCGGCACAGATACGCAGTATTTT. The encoded protein is CASSTGTSGTDTQYF. Variable domain in full (rest from reference TRBV7-3 and TRBJ2-3): GAGVSQTPSNKVTEKGKYVELRCDPISGHTALYWYRQSLGQGPEFLIYFQGTGAADDSGLPNDRFFAVRPEGSVSTLKIQRTERGDSAVYLCASSTGTSGTDTQYFGPGTRLTVL.

There are a few counts of this clone. The rearrangement links TRBV15 to TRBJ1-4; unclear D gene. V shed 1 base and J shed 12 bases, with 9 bases lying between them. Germline CDR1 reads LNHNV; CDR2 reads YYDKDF (reference sequence). The CDR3 loop spans 12 amino acids. The CDR3 sequence is CATSRGERELFF. The CDR3 DNA reads as TGTGCCACCAGCAGAGGGGAGAGGGAACTGTTTTTT.

A remark on this clone: At the DNA level, this CDR3 is encoded by other sequences in the same sample as well. V is TRBV7-9 and J is TRBJ2-7; D is unclear. The CDR3 has 11 residues. Trimming stripped 3 bases from V and 4 bases from J, with 4 bases between. Germline CDR1 is SEHNR and CDR2 is FQNEAQ (reference sequence). CDR3 DNA: TGTGCCAGCAGCTTTTCATACGAGCAGTACTTC. This gives the protein CASSFSYEQYF.

V is TRBV18 and J is TRBJ2-1; D ambiguous. Germline CDR1 reads KGHSH; CDR2 reads LQKENI. V was cut by 2 bases and J by 8 bases, with 7 bases left in between. The CDR3 has 12 amino acids. CDR3 coding DNA: TGTGCCAGCTCACCAGAGGCCCATGAGCAGTTCTTC. Its protein product is CASSPEAHEQFF. Drawing the rest from reference TRBV18 and TRBJ2-1, the complete variable domain is NAGVMQNPRHLVRRRGQEARLRCSPMKGHSHVYWYRQLPEEGLKFMVYLQKENIIDESGMPKERFSAEFPKEGPSILRIQQVVRGDSAAYFCASSPEAHEQFFGPGTRLTVL.

This chain joins TRBV7-2 and TRBJ2-7; TRBD1 matches at 7 bases. V shed 1 base and J 2 bases; nucleotides not matched to a gene: 2. The CDR3 is 14 amino acids. Germline V gene sequence: CDR1 SGHTA, CDR2 FQGNSA. CDR3: CASSLGGTAYEQYF. The CDR3 DNA follows: TGTGCCAGCAGCTTAGGTGGGACAGCCTACGAGCAGTACTTC.

This sequence joins TRBV7-2 and TRBJ2-5; 9 positions match TRBD1. Trimming took 4 bases from V and 4 from J; bases not matched to a gene: 7. The germline CDR1 and CDR2 sequences are SGHTA and FQGNSA. The CDR3 spans 15 residues. The CDR3 is CASSSGQGRRETQYF. CDR3 bases: TGTGCCAGCAGCTCGGGACAGGGTAGGAGAGAGACCCAGTACTTC.

The V gene is TRBV28, the J gene TRBJ2-7, with 14 bases lining up with TRBD2. Germline V gene data show CDR1 as MDHEN and CDR2 as SYDVKM. The CDR3 extends over 15 amino acids. V gave up 2 bases and J gave up 5 bases; unmatched junction bases: 2. CDR3: CASSLRTSGRHEQYF. As DNA, the CDR3 is TGTGCCAGCAGTTTACGGACTAGCGGGAGGCACGAGCAGTACTTC.

The gene calls are TRBV7-9 and TRBJ2-1; D call uncertain. Germline-derived CDR1 and CDR2 are SEHNR and FQNEAQ (reference sequence). The CDR3 length is 15 residues. Trimming shortened V by 4 bases and J by 0 bases, and 10 bases separated the two germline ends. The CDR3 here is CASSYPEFSYNEQFF. The CDR3 region has the DNA TGTGCCAGCAGCTACCCGGAGTTCTCCTACAATGAGCAGTTCTTC.

The CDR3 DNA reads as TGTGCCAGCAGCGAAACAGGGGGCGGCACCGGGGAGCTGTTTTTT. This sequence encodes CASSETGGGTGELFF. The rearrangement uses TRBV7-3 and TRBJ2-2; 9 positions match TRBD1. The V gene end was trimmed by 5 bases and the J gene end by 4 bases; junction bases not matched to a gene: 5. Per germline, CDR1 SGHTA and CDR2 FQGTGA. This CDR3 comprises 15 residues. Combining the CDR3 with reference TRBV7-3 and TRBJ2-2 gives the whole variable domain GAGVSQTPSNKVTEKGKYVELRCDPISGHTALYWYRQSLGQGPEFLIYFQGTGAADDSGLPNDRFFAVRPEGSVSTLKIQRTERGDSAVYLCASSETGGGTGELFFGEGSRLTVL.

The gene calls are TRBV5-1 and TRBJ2-2, with a possible D match to TRBD1 (6 bases). Trimming took off 6 bases at V and 3 bases at J, with 15 bases between the two ends. The CDR3 length is 15 residues. Germline V gene data show CDR1 as SGHRS and CDR2 as YFSETQ. CDR3 DNA sequence: TGCGCCAGCACCACTCCGGACAGTTACACCGGGGAGCTGTTTTTT. Its protein is CASTTPDSYTGELFF. The whole variable domain, filled in from reference TRBV5-1 and TRBJ2-2, reads KAGVTQTPRYLIKTRGQQVTLSCSPISGHRSVSWYQQTPGQGLQFLFEYFSETQRNKGNFPGRFSGRQFSNSRSEMNVSTLELGDSALYLCASTTPDSYTGELFFGEGSRLTVL.

Concerning this clone: At the DNA level, this CDR3 is encoded by other sequences in the same sample as well. V is TRBV10-3 and J is TRBJ2-7; 11 bases map to TRBD2. Germline V gives CDR1 ENHRY, CDR2 SYGVKD. The CDR3 length is 14 residues. With 2 bases clipped from V and 4 bases from J, the junction kept 1 base outside the gene matches. CDR3 sequence: CAISEGTSGYEQYF. The CDR3 nucleotides are TGTGCCATCAGTGAGGGGACTAGCGGTTACGAGCAGTACTTC.

Here the CDR3 reads CASSPPGNNEQFF. CDR3 in DNA: TGTGCCAGCAGCCCCCCAGGGAACAATGAGCAGTTCTTC. V usage is TRBV7-9 and J usage is TRBJ2-1, with D possibly TRBD1 on 5 matching bases. V was trimmed by 5 bases and J by 5 bases, leaving 10 bases between them. The CDR3 spans 13 residues. Germline loops: CDR1 SEHNR, CDR2 FQNEAQ (reference sequence).

The chain employs TRBV7-2 and TRBJ1-1; 7 bases are a match to TRBD1. The CDR3 is 13 residues long. Trimming at V came to 3 bases and at J to 4 bases, leaving 2 bases not matched to a gene. The germline V gene has CDR1 SGHTA and CDR2 FQGNSA. The CDR3 sequence is CASSFDRATEAFF. The CDR3 DNA is TGTGCCAGCAGCTTTGACAGGGCCACTGAAGCTTTCTTT.

The chain links TRBV18 to TRBJ1-2; TRBD1 matches at 8 bases. Looked up from germline, CDR1 is KGHSH and CDR2 is LQKENI. This CDR3 contains 13 residues. V shed 3 bases, J shed 3 bases, and the junction held 0 bases outside the gene matches. In DNA, the CDR3 is TGTGCCAGCTCACCGGACAGGGACTATGGCTACACCTTC. Translating gives CASSPDRDYGYTF.

This clone was observed a handful of times. The V call is TRBV5-1, the J call TRBJ1-2; a possible D gene is TRBD1 (6 bases). From germline, CDR1 is SGHRS and CDR2 YFSETQ. The CDR3 sequence is 15 residues long. Trimming removed 3 bases from V and 0 bases from J, with 12 bases in between. CDR3 sequence: CASSSQQGPNYGYTF. The CDR3 DNA reads as TGCGCCAGCAGCTCGCAACAGGGACCTAACTATGGCTACACCTTC.

This clone occurred once. The CDR3 DNA is TGTGCCAGCAGGGGACAGGGTATCGGCGAGCAGTACTTC. The encoded protein is CASRGQGIGEQYF. This chain joins TRBV28 and TRBJ2-7, with 9 bases fitting TRBD1. This CDR3 has 13 amino acids. Germline V gene sequence: CDR1 MDHEN, CDR2 SYDVKM. V shed 6 bases and J 6 bases; nucleotides not matched to a gene: 6.

This clone came up once. The chain has TRBV5-4 and TRBJ2-3; 10 bases are shared with TRBD2. The CDR3 extends over 18 amino acids. The junction had 10 bases not matched to a gene; V was cut back by 0 bases and J by 3 bases. CDR1 is SGHNT and CDR2 is YYREEE in the germline V gene (reference sequence). The CDR3: CASSLAPVIAGGTDTQYF. The CDR3 bases are TGTGCCAGCAGCTTGGCCCCCGTAATAGCGGGAGGAACAGATACGCAGTATTTT.